These 25 T cell receptor beta chains came from one sample sequenced in a study of regulatory T cells in long-lasting Graves disease (dated by TCRdb to the early 2020s). This specimen's time point label, per the study, means: newly diagnosed GD, antithyroid drugs for less than 3 months. For both TCR sequencing and RNA sequencing, RNA was extracted from PBMCs using TRIzol. Library construction relied on multiplex PCR. The run used an Illumina HiSeq 4000. CDR3 regions were amplified by Arm-PCR with iRepertoire HTBI primers to construct TCR beta libraries. TCRdb passed the public sequencing reads through fastp at Q25 and MiXCR, retaining productive beta sequences. When rows share a CDR3 protein, they turn into one entry using the most common DNA and genes. This sample gives around 250,000 distinct CDR3 sequences in total; approximately 20% of them show up just once. The top ten clones comprise approximately 15% of the sample.

These records were also assigned to another study, of T cells in Graves' hyperthyroidism and ophthalmopathy.

This sample comprised peripheral blood mononuclear cells (PBMCs), obtained at new diagnosis, from a patient treated with antithyroid drugs. The receptors shown here come from a woman between 25 and 40 years old with Graves disease. Donor details come from another sample of the same person, matched by shared clones.

This clonotype was observed at least ten times. The rearrangement uses TRBV18 and TRBJ1-2; D might be TRBD1 (5 bases). V gave up 3 bases and J gave up 4 bases, with 15 bases separating them. Germline CDR1 and CDR2: KGHSH and LQKENI. The length of the CDR3 is 15 residues. As DNA, the CDR3 is TGTGCCAGCTCACCCCCGGACACCTTGTTCTATGGCTACACCTTC. Translating gives CASSPPDTLFYGYTF. Full variable domain (rest looked up from reference TRBV18 and TRBJ1-2): NAGVMQNPRHLVRRRGQEARLRCSPMKGHSHVYWYRQLPEEGLKFMVYLQKENIIDESGMPKERFSAEFPKEGPSILRIQQVVRGDSAAYFCASSPPDTLFYGYTFGSGTRLTVV.

This clonotype was detected ten times or more. The chain is built from TRBV18 and TRBJ2-5; 9 nucleotides align to TRBD1. With 0 bases clipped from V and 2 bases from J, the junction kept 4 bases outside the gene matches. The CDR3 totals 16 residues. Per the germline V gene, CDR1 is KGHSH and CDR2 is LQKENI. The CDR3 coding sequence is TGTGCCAGCTCACCACCCCGGGACAGGGCACAAGAGACCCAGTACTTC. This sequence encodes CASSPPRDRAQETQYF.

This clonotype was picked up many times. The chain has TRBV7-2 and TRBJ2-7; 10 positions match TRBD2. V trimming: 5 bases; J trimming: 2 bases; junction bases outside the gene matches: 3. CDR3 length: 14 residues. The germline CDR1 and CDR2 sequences are SGHTA and FQGNSA. CDR3 protein: CASSHGLAAYEQYF. The CDR3 DNA reads TGTGCCAGCAGCCACGGACTAGCGGCCTACGAGCAGTACTTC. Full variable domain (remainder filled in from reference TRBV7-2 and TRBJ2-7): GAGVSQSPSNKVTEKGKDVELRCDPISGHTALYWYRQSLGQGLEFLIYFQGNSAPDKSGLPSDRFSAERTGGSVSTLTIQRTQQEDSAVYLCASSHGLAAYEQYFGPGTRLTVT.

Concerning this clonotype: It is likely a read error: a sequence one base away is far more abundant. The rearrangement joins TRBV10-3 to TRBJ1-2; perhaps TRBD1 as D (5 bases). Trimming took 10 bases from V and 7 from J, leaving 25 bases between them. The length of the CDR3 is 15 residues. In germline, CDR1 is ENHRY, CDR2 SYGVKD. CDR3 loop: CASRKAGHGQSGYTF. CDR3 nucleotide sequence: TGTGCCAGCCGAAAAGCAGGGCATGGACAAAGTGGCTACACCTTC.

The J gene is TRBJ2-1, the V gene TRBV2, with 9 bases that match TRBD2. This CDR3 is built from 12 residues. J gave up 15 bases and V 3 bases, and 6 bases lay outside the gene matches. Germline V gene data show CDR1 as SNHLY and CDR2 as FYNNEI. This CDR3 is CASSEGAGGPFF. The CDR3, as DNA: TGTGCCAGCAGTGAGGGAGCGGGAGGACCGTTCTTC. The full variable domain, in which reference TRBV2 and TRBJ2-1 provide the parts outside the CDR3, is EPEVTQTPSHQVTQMGQEVILRCVPISNHLYFYWYRQILGQKVEFLVSFYNNEISEKSEIFDDQFSVERPDGSNFTLKIRSTKLEDSAMYFCASSEGAGGPFFGPGTRLTVL.

This clonotype was seen repeatedly, ten times or more. V gene TRBV6-1 combines with J gene TRBJ1-4, with 11 bases that match TRBD1. Germline CDR1 MNHNS, CDR2 SASEGT. The CDR3 is 17 residues long. J lost 2 bases, V lost 7 bases, and 9 bases had no gene match. This CDR3 is CASIRTGGRGTNEKLFF. The CDR3 DNA is TGTGCCAGCATCCGGACAGGGGGCAGAGGGACTAATGAAAAACTGTTTTTT.

This clonotype was seen at least ten times. V and J are TRBV29-1 and TRBJ2-7; 8 bases map to TRBD1. The CDR3 runs to 13 residues. Unmatched junction bases numbered 10, after V lost 6 bases and J lost 6 bases. CDR1 is SQVTM and CDR2 is ANQGSEA in the germline V gene. The CDR3 region is CSVPGTGNGEQYF. Here the CDR3 DNA reads TGCAGCGTCCCCGGGACAGGTAACGGCGAGCAGTACTTC.

This chain uses TRBV20-1 with TRBJ1-2; D possibly corresponds to TRBD1 (5 bases). In germline, CDR1 is DFQATT, CDR2 SNEGSKA (reference sequence). Trimming took 0 bases from V and 5 from J, leaving 25 bases between them. The CDR3 runs to 18 residues. The DNA of the CDR3 is TGCAGTGCTAGAGATCGCCGTTTTTCGCTCGGGGCAGTTTATGGCTACACCTTC. Translation gives CSARDRRFSLGAVYGYTF.

This clonotype occurred many times. V usage is TRBV15 and J usage is TRBJ2-1, with D unclear. Deletions cut 4 bases from V and 10 bases from J, with 8 bases between. CDR3 length equals 11 residues. Germline CDR1 LNHNV, CDR2 YYDKDF (reference sequence). In DNA, the CDR3 is TGTGCCACCAGCAATTATGGAGAGCAGTTCTTC. This sequence encodes CATSNYGEQFF. Full variable domain (missing parts from reference TRBV15 and TRBJ2-1): DAMVIQNPRYQVTQFGKPVTLSCSQTLNHNVMYWYQQKSSQAPKLLFHYYDKDFNNEADTPDNFQSRRPNTSFCFLDIRSPGLGDTAMYLCATSNYGEQFFGPGTRLTVL.

This clonotype was seen repeatedly, ten times or more. V gene TRBV11-2 combines with J gene TRBJ2-5; D may be TRBD1 (5 bases). This CDR3 has 15 amino acids. From germline, CDR1 is SGHAT and CDR2 FQNNGV. The V end was cut by 6 bases, the J end by 4 bases, with 18 bases between. CDR3: CASRRVRALPETQYF. The CDR3 region has the DNA TGTGCCAGCAGACGAGTCAGGGCCCTCCCAGAGACCCAGTACTTC.

This clonotype has at least ten counts. The genes are TRBV15 and TRBJ1-5; a weak D match, TRBD1 (5 bases). Deletions cut 8 bases from V and 4 bases from J, with 12 bases between. Germline V gives CDR1 LNHNV, CDR2 YYDKDF (reference sequence). This CDR3 contains 13 residues. CDR3 DNA: TGTGCCACCTCAGGGTTTCGAAATCAGCCCCAGCATTTT. This sequence encodes CATSGFRNQPQHF.

This clonotype was counted at least ten times. The genes are TRBV7-2 and TRBJ2-4, with D possibly matching TRBD1 (5 bases). CDR3 length equals 13 residues. V lost 5 bases, J lost 6 bases, and 11 bases lay in between. Looked up from germline, CDR1 is SGHTA and CDR2 is FQGNSA. The CDR3 nucleotides read TGTGCCAGCAGCGAAAGGGGCAGAAACATTCAGTACTTC. It is translated as CASSERGRNIQYF.

There are many counts of this clonotype. This chain connects TRBV15 to TRBJ1-1, with D unclear. The V gene lost 0 bases and the J gene lost 0 bases, with 8 bases spanning the gap. CDR3 length: 15 residues. Germline V CDR1 and CDR2: LNHNV, YYDKDF (reference sequence). The CDR3 nucleotides read TGTGCCACCAGCAGAGATCGATCCGTGAACACTGAAGCTTTCTTT. Its protein is CATSRDRSVNTEAFF.

This clonotype was counted ten times or more. This rearrangement joins TRBV7-2 to TRBJ1-4; D is possibly TRBD1 (5 bases). This CDR3 region has 14 residues. CDR1 is SGHTA and CDR2 is FQGNSA in the germline V gene. Trimming left V 2 bases short and J 11 bases short, with 15 bases between. The CDR3 spells CASSLMGGSGKLFF. The CDR3 coding sequence is TGTGCCAGCAGCTTAATGGGGGGTTCAGGGAAACTGTTTTTT.

This clonotype was detected a few times. This chain links TRBV29-1 with TRBJ2-7, with 10 bases identical to TRBD1. V shed 4 bases and J 3 bases; nucleotides not matched to a gene: 3. CDR3 length: 13 amino acids. Germline CDR1 reads SQVTM; CDR2 reads ANQGSEA. CDR3 loop: CSVAGTGVYEQYF. CDR3 DNA sequence: TGCAGCGTTGCCGGGACAGGGGTCTACGAGCAGTACTTC.

This clonotype was counted ten times or more. V gene TRBV13 combines with J gene TRBJ2-5, with D perhaps assigned TRBD1 or TRBD2 (5 bases each). Trimming stripped 5 bases from V and 5 bases from J, with 15 bases between. Germline values: CDR1 PRHDT, CDR2 FYEKMQ (reference sequence). The CDR3 contains 14 residues. This CDR3 is CASSKRDEGETQYF. CDR3 coding DNA: TGTGCCAGCAGCAAACGGGACGAAGGGGAGACCCAGTACTTC. Supplemented by reference TRBV13 and TRBJ2-5, the full variable domain reads AAGVIQSPRHLIKEKRETATLKCYPIPRHDTVYWYQQGPGQDPQFLISFYEKMQSDKGSIPDRFSAQQFSDYHSELNMSSLELGDSALYFCASSKRDEGETQYFGPGTRLLVL.

A word on this clonotype: This likely comes from a read error, as the CDR3 has no conserved phenylalanine or tryptophan at its end. The chain employs TRBV6-1 and TRBJ1-2; TRBD1 matches 10 bases. In germline, CDR1 is MNHNS, CDR2 SASEGT. The trim removed 5 bases at V and 8 bases at J, leaving 5 bases unmatched. The CDR3 extends over 13 amino acids. CDR3 loop: CASSRDRGGGYTS. The CDR3 DNA sequence: TGTGCCAGCAGTAGGGACAGGGGAGGCGGCTACACCTCC.

The gene calls are TRBV4-2 and TRBJ1-6; a possible D gene is TRBD1 (5 bases). Germline assignment: CDR1 LGHNA and CDR2 YNFKEQ. The CDR3 runs 15 residues. V lost 2 bases to trimming and J lost 5 bases, with 10 bases between them. The CDR3 DNA reads as TGTGCCAGCAGCCAACAGGGATCCCATAATTCACCCCTCCACTTT. Translated: CASSQQGSHNSPLHF.

There are many counts of this clonotype. The chain links TRBV6-1 to TRBJ1-2; 8 nucleotides align to TRBD1. CDR3 length: 13 amino acids. Germline values: CDR1 MNHNS, CDR2 SASEGT. V was pared by 6 bases and J by 7 bases, with 7 bases of the junction left unmatched. The CDR3: CASSVTGEVGYTF. The CDR3, as DNA: TGTGCCAGCAGCGTGACAGGGGAGGTTGGCTACACCTTC.

This clonotype has just a few counts. This chain links TRBV4-2 with TRBJ1-3; D unclear. From germline, CDR1 is LGHNA and CDR2 YNFKEQ. The V end lost 1 base, the J end lost 0 bases, and 7 bases lay between the germline ends. The CDR3 consists of 15 residues. CDR3 protein: CASSQVSGSGNTIYF. The CDR3 nucleotides are TGTGCCAGCAGCCAAGTATCGGGCTCTGGAAACACCATATATTTT.

This clonotype occurred many times. This chain uses TRBV12-3 or TRBV12-4 with TRBJ2-7, with no clear D. The CDR3 is made up of 11 amino acids. Deletions cut 2 bases from V and 8 bases from J, with 7 bases between. CDR3 region: CASSLRGQQYF. The DNA of the CDR3 is TGTGCCAGCAGTTTACGAGGTCAGCAGTACTTC.

To note about this clonotype: Mismatch with germline at one junction end may stem from a read error. The rearrangement links TRBV27 to TRBJ2-7; D possibly corresponds to TRBD1 (5 bases). The CDR3 loop spans 14 amino acids. The germline V gene has CDR1 MNHEY and CDR2 SMNVEV (reference sequence). The CDR3 sequence is CASSLSGITYEQYF. The DNA of the CDR3 is TGTGCCAGCAGTCTATCAGGGATTACCTACGAGCAGTACTTC.

This clonotype was observed at least ten times. The chain recombines TRBV5-1 with TRBJ2-3, with unresolved D. There are 15 residues in the CDR3. Looked up from germline, CDR1 is SGHRS and CDR2 is YFSETQ. V was shortened by 0 bases and J by 6 bases, with 14 bases between the two germline ends. Here the CDR3 reads CASSLVSDGWDTQYF. The CDR3 DNA follows: TGCGCCAGCAGCTTGGTCTCCGACGGATGGGATACGCAGTATTTT. Complete variable domain (other parts from reference TRBV5-1 and TRBJ2-3): KAGVTQTPRYLIKTRGQQVTLSCSPISGHRSVSWYQQTPGQGLQFLFEYFSETQRNKGNFPGRFSGRQFSNSRSEMNVSTLELGDSALYLCASSLVSDGWDTQYFGPGTRLTVL.

In this sample, this clonotype turned up once. This may be a read error, as it is one base from a much larger clone. J is TRBJ1-1 and V is TRBV13, with TRBD1 matching 8 bases. This CDR3 contains 16 residues. CDR1 is PRHDT, CDR2 FYEKMQ, per germline (reference sequence). The J segment lost 1 base and the V segment lost 5 bases, leaving 9 bases of the junction unmatched. CDR3 sequence (DNA): TGTGCCAGCAGCCGCGGGCCGACAGGGGCGAACACTGAAGCTTTCTTT. Protein: CASSRGPTGANTEAFF.

The chain has TRBV5-5 and TRBJ1-4; tentative D call: TRBD1 (5 bases). CDR1 is SGHKS and CDR2 is YYEKEE in the germline V gene (reference sequence). The CDR3 has 13 amino acids. The V gene lost 4 bases and the J gene lost 8 bases, with 12 bases spanning the gap. The CDR3 spells CASSLWGEEKLFF. The CDR3 DNA sequence: TGTGCCAGCAGCCTCTGGGGGGAAGAAAAACTGTTTTTT.